The TCR beta chain described here comes from a study of tumor and adjacent non-tumor tissue in lung cancer. Looking at the study overall: Aged about 31 to 80 years, patients included nine to eleven men and 5 women with stage I to III disease. Around 4.4 million productive TCRbeta reads were obtained per sample on average.

Findings and limits, study-wide: Significantly higher TCR diversity was found in tumor than normal lung.

CDR3 length: 17 amino acids. Trimming took 5 bases from V and 0 from J, leaving 17 bases between them. RNA was extracted from bulk tissue without any cell sorting. This non-tumor lung sample came from over 3 cm beyond the tumor edge. Donors were chemotherapy-naive, newly diagnosed lung cancer surgical patients in China, August–late 2014. The library came from three nested PCR rounds adapted from ARM-PCR protocols. MiXCR, run by TCRdb on the multiplex PCR reads, gives a single entry per CDR3 protein. The data hold 80,000 to 130,000 distinct CDR3 sequences, with 65% observed a single time. Remarks on this clonotype: Its specificity is not known.

This receptor was identified in a man aged 25-45 years with non-small cell lung cancer. The sample consisted of distant non-tumor lung tissue. The rearrangement links TRBV12-3 or TRBV12-4 to TRBJ1-5; D perhaps matches TRBD1 (6 bases). Here the CDR3 DNA reads TGTGCCAGCAGTCCCCAATTAGGGGGGGGTAGCAATCAGCCCCAGCATTTT. Translating it yields CASSPQLGGGSNQPQHF.